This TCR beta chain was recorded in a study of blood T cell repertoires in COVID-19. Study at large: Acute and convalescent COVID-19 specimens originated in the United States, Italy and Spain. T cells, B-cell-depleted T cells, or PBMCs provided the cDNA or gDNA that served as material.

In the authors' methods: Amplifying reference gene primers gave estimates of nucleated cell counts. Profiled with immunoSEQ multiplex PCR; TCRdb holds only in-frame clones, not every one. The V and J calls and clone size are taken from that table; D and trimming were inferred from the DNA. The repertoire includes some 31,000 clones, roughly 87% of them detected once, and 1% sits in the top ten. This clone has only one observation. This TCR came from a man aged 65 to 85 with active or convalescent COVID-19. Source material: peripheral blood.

CDR3 residues: CASSSGQGYGYTF. The CDR3 DNA reads TGTGCCAGCAGCTCCGGACAGGGCTATGGCTACACCTTC. The V gene is TRBV7-2, the J gene TRBJ1-2, with 8 bases aligning to TRBD1. With 4 bases clipped from V and 4 bases from J, the junction kept 2 bases outside the gene matches. The V gene's germline CDR1 is SGHTA and CDR2 FQGNSA. The CDR3 spans 13 residues.